This T cell receptor beta chain is from a study of T cell responses to AZD1222 COVID-19 vaccine. Germline-derived CDR1 and CDR2 are SGHTA and FQGNSA. The V and J ends lost 11 bases and 8 bases respectively, with 15 bases between them. The CDR3 runs to 11 residues. Study observations and caveats: At baseline, seropositivity was found in only six or seven AZD1222 recipients. The span of vaccine-associated CD4 TCRs extended across spike, with dominance at 160-218 and 743-854.

Profiling relied on immunoSEQ multiplex PCR, and the TCRdb table lists in-frame clones only, not all of them. The sample lists 180,000 or so clones, about nine tenths occurring once. As for this clone: What it recognizes is unknown.

This chain links TRBV7-2 with TRBJ1-2; a possible D gene is TRBD1 (6 bases). The sequence came from an adult who received the AZD1222 COVID-19 vaccine. This specimen was peripheral blood, taken 28 days after the second AZD1222 dose. As DNA, the CDR3 is TGTGCCGATGGGGGGGCATGGGGCTACACCTTC. It codes for CADGGAWGYTF.